Shown below are 2 T cell receptor beta chains from a single sample sequenced in a study of T-cell reconstitution after alpha-beta-depleted transplantation in children. For TCRbeta, the library was prepared with unique molecular identifiers. Via MiXCR, TCRdb re-called the PCR reads, giving one row per CDR3 protein. This repertoire shows around 180,000 distinct CDR3 sequences, roughly 10% found once; its top ten account for around 13%. This material consisted of PBMCs, taken before TCRalphabeta/CD19-depleted stem cell transplant. The source of these receptors is a boy between 2 and 15 years old with acute myeloid leukemia, due to receive a stem cell transplant.

This clonotype has ten or more counts. The gene calls are TRBV18 and TRBJ1-5; 8 positions agree with TRBD1. CDR1 and CDR2 from the germline V gene are KGHSH and LQKENI. V trimming: 2 bases; J trimming: 5 bases; junction bases outside the gene matches: 20. This CDR3 contains 20 residues. The CDR3 sequence: CASSPSDRGFGYAYDQPQHF. In DNA form, the CDR3 reads TGTGCCAGCTCACCATCTGACAGGGGCTTTGGATATGCCTACGATCAGCCCCAGCATTTT.

The chain is built from TRBV30 and TRBJ2-3; D call uncertain. V lost 0 bases, J lost 2 bases, and 9 bases lay in between. The CDR3 contains 14 residues. Per the germline V gene, CDR1 is GTSNPN and CDR2 is SVGIG (reference sequence). The CDR3: CAWSVFSYTDTQYF. CDR3 sequence (DNA): TGTGCCTGGAGTGTATTCTCCTACACAGATACGCAGTATTTT. Together with reference TRBV30 and TRBJ2-3, the CDR3 gives the full variable domain: SQTIHQWPATLVQPVGSPLSLECTVEGTSNPNLYWYRQAAGRGLQLLFYSVGIGQISSEVPQNLSASRPQDRQFILSSKKLLLSDSGFYLCAWSVFSYTDTQYFGPGTRLTVL.